What follows is one TCR beta chain and its context. The CDR3 loop spans 18 amino acids. Germline loops: CDR1 SEHNR, CDR2 FQNEAQ (reference sequence). Unmatched junction bases numbered 19, after V lost 7 bases and J lost 2 bases. These data belong to a study of blood T cell repertoires in COVID-19. Methods used by the authors: Using reference gene primer amplification, nucleated cell counts were estimated. Method: immunoSEQ multiplex PCR; TCRdb's copy keeps in-frame clones and lacks some. That table is the source of V, J and clone size, and D and trimming were worked out from the DNA. This sample has about 370,000 clones, with about nine tenths found just once.

The chain uses TRBV7-9 and TRBJ1-2, with TRBD1 matching over 7 bases. Sequencing was carried out using PBMCs or T cells enriched from blood (not recorded which). This sequence was found in a woman aged 40-49 years who had been exposed to COVID-19. The CDR3 DNA sequence: TGTGCCAGCACCAAAGGCCAGACAGGGAGCCGCCTGAACTATGGCTACACCTTC. Amino acid sequence: CASTKGQTGSRLNYGYTF.